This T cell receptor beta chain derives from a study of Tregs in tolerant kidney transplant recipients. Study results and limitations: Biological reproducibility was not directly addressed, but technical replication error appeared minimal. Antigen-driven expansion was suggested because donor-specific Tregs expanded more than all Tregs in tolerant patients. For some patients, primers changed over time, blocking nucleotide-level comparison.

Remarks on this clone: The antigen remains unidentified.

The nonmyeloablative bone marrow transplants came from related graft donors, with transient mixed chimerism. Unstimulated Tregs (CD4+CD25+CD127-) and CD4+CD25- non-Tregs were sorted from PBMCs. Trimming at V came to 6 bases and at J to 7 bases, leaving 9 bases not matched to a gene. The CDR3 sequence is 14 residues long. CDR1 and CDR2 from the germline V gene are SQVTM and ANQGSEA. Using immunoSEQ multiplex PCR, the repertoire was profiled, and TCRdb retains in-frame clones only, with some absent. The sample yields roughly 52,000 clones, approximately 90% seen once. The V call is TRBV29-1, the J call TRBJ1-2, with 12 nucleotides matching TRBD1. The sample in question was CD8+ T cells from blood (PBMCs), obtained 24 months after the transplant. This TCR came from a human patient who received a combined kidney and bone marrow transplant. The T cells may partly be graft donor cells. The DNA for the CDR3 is TGCAGCGTGCCCGCCGGGACAGGGGGCCGTGGCTACACCTTC. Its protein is CSVPAGTGGRGYTF.